This entry features one TCR beta chain sequence. Its antigen is currently unknown. The data stem from a study of graft-versus-host responses after intestinal transplantation. Study information: Anti-thymocyte globulin was used for induction in all recipients, who then took tacrolimus and steroids for approximately 3 years. General study findings and limits: Recipient marrow held GvH clones, some first seen in ileum or blood.

Trimming removed 3 bases at V and 4 bases at J, with 4 bases between. Germline V gene sequence: CDR1 MDHEN, CDR2 SYDVKM. This CDR3 has 12 residues. Assay used: immunoSEQ multiplex PCR; TCRdb lists only in-frame clones, some missing. The sample consists of under 20,000 clones, more than 70% of them appearing once. The rearrangement links TRBV28 to TRBJ1-3, with D hard to call. This receptor was identified in a human patient who received an intestinal transplant, so some T cells may come from the graft donor. The input for sequencing was bone marrow, taken just over 120 days after intestinal transplantation. This CDR3 reads CASSFRGNTIYF. The CDR3 nucleotides read TGTGCCAGCAGTTTCAGGGGAAACACCATATATTTT.